The clone carrying this TCR beta chain was observed many times. What it binds is not known. The entry originates in a study of human T cells and chemical hapten exposure. Background on the study: Donors were sensitized with 2% DPC on the upper inner arm. Reading of the patch tests, which applied 0.01% DPC to the upper back, occurred at 6 days.

Findings and limits, study-wide: Higher patch test scores went with higher counts of PT1 expanded TCRs.

Germline loops: CDR1 SGHTA, CDR2 FQGNSA. The CDR3 sequence is 15 residues long. The V end was cut by 2 bases, the J end by 5 bases, with 15 bases between. One entry per CDR3 protein, called by TCRdb with MiXCR from the RACE reads. Of 45,000 to 70,000 distinct CDR3 sequences in the sample, 7.5% to 10% are singletons; the top ten hold 13%. Indicated time point: patch test 1, 2 weeks after DPC sensitization. Treatment of the sample: therapeutic diphenylcyclopropenone sensitization with weekly scalp DPC. The J gene is TRBJ1-1, the V gene TRBV7-2; perhaps TRBD1 as D (5 bases). The TCR comes from a woman in her thirties or forties with alopecia areata. Some clones in this sample may be carry-over from other donors' samples. The specimen was whole blood, collected in connection with sensitization to the hapten diphenylcyclopropenone (DPC). The CDR3 spells CASSLLLGGETEAFF. CDR3 DNA: TGTGCCAGCAGCTTACTTTTGGGAGGGGAGACTGAAGCTTTCTTT. Full variable domain (missing parts from reference TRBV7-2 and TRBJ1-1): GAGVSQSPSNKVTEKGKDVELRCDPISGHTALYWYRQSLGQGLEFLIYFQGNSAPDKSGLPSDRFSAERTGGSVSTLTIQRTQQEDSAVYLCASSLLLGGETEAFFGQGTRLTVV.